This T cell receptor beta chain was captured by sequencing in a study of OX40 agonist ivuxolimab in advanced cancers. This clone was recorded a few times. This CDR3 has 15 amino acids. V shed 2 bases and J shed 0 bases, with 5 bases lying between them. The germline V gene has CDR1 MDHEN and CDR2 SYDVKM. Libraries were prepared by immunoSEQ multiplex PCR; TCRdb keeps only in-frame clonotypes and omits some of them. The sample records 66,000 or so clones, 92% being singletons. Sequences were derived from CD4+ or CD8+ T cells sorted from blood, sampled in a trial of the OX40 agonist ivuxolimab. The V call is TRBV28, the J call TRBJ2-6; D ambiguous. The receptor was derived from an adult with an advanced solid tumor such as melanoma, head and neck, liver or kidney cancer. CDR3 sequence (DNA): TGTGCCAGCAGTTTAGGGATCTCTGGGGCCAACGTCCTGACTTTC. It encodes CASSLGISGANVLTF.